The clone carrying this TCR beta chain showed up just a few times. Its cognate antigen is unknown. This sample stems from a study of somatic mutations in cytotoxic T cells in rheumatoid arthritis. The wider study: Selected T-cell populations stained with V beta antibodies were isolated by flow sorting to nearly 100% purity; these included V beta1+ cells subjected to TCRB sequencing. General observations from the study: Rheumatoid arthritis patients showed CD8+ clonality increasing with age, unlike healthy controls. TRBV07 showed slight underrepresentation in rheumatoid arthritis patients, unadjusted for multiple comparisons.

Produced via immunoSEQ multiplex PCR; TCRdb's table is partial and in-frame only. The data hold about 18,000 clones, with over 75% observed a single time. The CDR3 covers 14 residues. Trimming cost V 4 bases and J 0 bases, with 10 bases left between them. CDR1 is LNHDA, CDR2 SQIVND, per germline (reference sequence). The study pulled out CD4+ and CD8+ cells with positive magnetic bead selection and then checked their purity by flow cytometry. Sequencing was done on a sample of CD8+ T cells sorted from blood. This TCR was recovered from a woman aged 45 to 65 in good health. The genes are TRBV19 and TRBJ2-7; D unclear. The CDR3 DNA follows: TGTGCCAGTAGTAGTGGCATTGGCTCCTACGAGCAGTACTTC. It codes for CASSSGIGSYEQYF.